This T cell receptor (beta chain) was captured by sequencing in a study of shared clonotypes between healthy human individuals. Repertoires were generated with immunoSEQ multiplex PCR, while TCRdb's copy carries only in-frame clones and drops some. Among around 350,000 clones listed, about 73% were seen once. Per the germline V gene, CDR1 is WNHNN and CDR2 is SYGVQD (reference sequence). The CDR3 has 14 residues. Deletions cut 8 bases from V and 0 bases from J, with 14 bases between. What was sequenced was memory CD4+ T cells sorted from blood. Subset in this sample: CD45RA-negative fraction. J is TRBJ2-7 and V is TRBV10-1; no firm D call. The origin of this receptor is a man younger than 45 in good health. The CDR3 sequence is CASPTENYSYEQYF. The CDR3 coding sequence is TGCGCCAGCCCTACAGAGAACTACTCCTACGAGCAGTACTTC.